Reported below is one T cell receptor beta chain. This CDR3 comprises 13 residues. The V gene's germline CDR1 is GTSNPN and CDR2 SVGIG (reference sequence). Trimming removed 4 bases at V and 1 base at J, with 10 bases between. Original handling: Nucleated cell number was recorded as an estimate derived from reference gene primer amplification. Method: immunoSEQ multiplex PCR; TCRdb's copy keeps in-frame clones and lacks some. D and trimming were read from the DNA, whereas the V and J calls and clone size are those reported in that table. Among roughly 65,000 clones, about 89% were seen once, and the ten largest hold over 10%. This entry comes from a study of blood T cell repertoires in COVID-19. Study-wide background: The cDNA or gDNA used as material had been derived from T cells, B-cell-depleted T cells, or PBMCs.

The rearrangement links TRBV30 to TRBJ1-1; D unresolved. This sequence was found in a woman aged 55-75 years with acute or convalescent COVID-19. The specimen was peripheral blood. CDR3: CAWKREENTEAFF. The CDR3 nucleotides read TGTGCCTGGAAGAGAGAGGAGAACACTGAAGCTTTCTTT.